The T cell receptor (beta chain) under discussion was sequenced for a study of blood T cell repertoires in COVID-19. Study as a whole: Samples came from the United States, Italy and Spain, spanning acute and convalescent COVID-19. The cDNA or gDNA used as material had been derived from T cells, B-cell-depleted T cells, or PBMCs.

Between the trimmed V and J ends, which lost 3 bases and 1 base, there was a span of 10 bases. There are 14 residues in the CDR3. Germline V CDR1 and CDR2: SGHNT, YYREEE (reference sequence). It was during active infection that Seattle patients were enrolled and then longitudinally followed. The table came from immunoSEQ multiplex PCR; TCRdb's copy has only in-frame clones and leaves some out. Of roughly 200,000 clones listed, about 86% are singletons. The sample taken for sequencing was peripheral blood. The V and J genes are TRBV5-4 and TRBJ1-1; no clear D. The TCR sequence derives from a woman in her forties or fifties with COVID-19, enrolled during active disease. CDR3 coding DNA: TGTGCCAGCAGCTCACCGGGGAGGAACACTGAAGCTTTCTTT. It yields the protein CASSSPGRNTEAFF.